A selection of T cell receptor beta chains follows, all from one sample in a study of blood T cell repertoires in COVID-19. The assay was immunoSEQ multiplex PCR, and TCRdb's table has in-frame clones only and misses some. The table has about 150,000 clones, approximately 83% seen once. The material sequenced was peripheral blood. Receptor source: an older man who had recovered from COVID-19. CDR3s include the opening cysteine and the closing phenylalanine or tryptophan. Each record gives: J gene, clone size, D gene, V gene, CDR3 protein, CDR3 DNA. The D gene is left open where the match is weak. Size values are once, few and many counts, or a class for expanded clones, and some rows have none.

j_call: TRBJ2-5
clone_size: -
d_call: -
v_call: TRBV19
cdr3_aa: CASSAFRRGETQYF
cdr3_nt: TGTGCCAGTAGTGCCTTCAGGCGGGGAGAGACCCAGTACTTC

j_call: TRBJ2-2
clone_size: -
d_call: TRBD1
v_call: TRBV11-2
cdr3_aa: CASSLRGQGNTGELFF
cdr3_nt: TGTGCCAGCAGCTTAAGGGGACAGGGTAACACCGGGGAGCTGTTTTTT

j_call: TRBJ2-3
clone_size: -
d_call: TRBD1
v_call: TRBV10-1
cdr3_aa: CASSESTGDRGLDTQYF
cdr3_nt: TGCGCCAGCAGTGAGTCGACAGGGGACAGGGGGTTGGATACGCAGTATTTT

j_call: TRBJ2-1
clone_size: -
d_call: TRBD2
v_call: TRBV3-1/TRBV3-2
cdr3_aa: CASSPLSGRADEQFF
cdr3_nt: TGTGCCAGCAGCCCTCTGAGCGGGAGGGCCGATGAGCAGTTCTTC

j_call: TRBJ2-1
clone_size: -
d_call: TRBD1
v_call: TRBV18
cdr3_aa: CATTPGAGGDEQFF
cdr3_nt: TGTGCCACTACCCCCGGGGCAGGGGGAGATGAGCAGTTCTTC

j_call: TRBJ2-7
clone_size: -
d_call: TRBD2
v_call: TRBV5-5
cdr3_aa: CASSTTGTSDEQYF
cdr3_nt: TGTGCCAGCAGCACAACCGGGACTAGCGACGAGCAGTACTTC

j_call: TRBJ2-7
clone_size: -
d_call: TRBD1
v_call: TRBV2
cdr3_aa: CASREDRVAEQYF
cdr3_nt: TGTGCCAGCAGAGAGGACAGGGTAGCCGAGCAGTACTTC

j_call: TRBJ2-7
clone_size: -
d_call: -
v_call: TRBV5-1
cdr3_aa: CASSSIPGTYEQYF
cdr3_nt: TGCGCCAGCAGCTCCATTCCAGGGACCTACGAGCAGTACTTC

j_call: TRBJ2-2
clone_size: -
d_call: TRBD2
v_call: TRBV10-2
cdr3_aa: CASAFGAGGLRASNTGELFF
cdr3_nt: TGCGCCAGCGCTTTCGGAGCGGGAGGCCTTAGGGCCTCGAACACCGGGGAGCTGTTTTTT

j_call: TRBJ1-3
clone_size: -
d_call: TRBD1
v_call: TRBV9
cdr3_aa: CASSARTGHGNTIYF
cdr3_nt: TGTGCCAGCAGCGCGAGGACAGGGCATGGAAACACCATATATTTT

j_call: TRBJ2-3
clone_size: -
d_call: TRBD2
v_call: TRBV28
cdr3_aa: CASRREGTDTQYF
cdr3_nt: TGTGCCAGCAGGCGGGAGGGCACAGATACGCAGTATTTT

j_call: TRBJ2-5
clone_size: -
d_call: TRBD1
v_call: TRBV5-1
cdr3_aa: CASSLRQGGQETQYF
cdr3_nt: TGCGCCAGCAGCCTTCGACAGGGGGGCCAAGAGACCCAGTACTTC

j_call: TRBJ2-7
clone_size: -
d_call: TRBD2
v_call: TRBV3-1/TRBV3-2
cdr3_aa: CASSLLAGERKQYF
cdr3_nt: TGTGCCAGCAGCCTATTAGCGGGAGAAAGGAAGCAGTACTTC

j_call: TRBJ2-1
clone_size: -
d_call: -
v_call: TRBV6-5
cdr3_aa: CASSYSVSGYNEQFF
cdr3_nt: TGTGCCAGCAGTTACTCTGTGTCGGGGTACAATGAGCAGTTCTTC

j_call: TRBJ2-1
clone_size: -
d_call: TRBD2
v_call: TRBV7-6
cdr3_aa: CASSQGTSPRTGEQFF
cdr3_nt: TGTGCCAGCAGCCAGGGGACTAGCCCTCGTACGGGTGAGCAGTTCTTC

j_call: TRBJ2-2
clone_size: -
d_call: -
v_call: TRBV5-5
cdr3_aa: CASSFLGSNTGELFF
cdr3_nt: TGTGCCAGCAGCTTTCTAGGGAGTAACACCGGGGAGCTGTTTTTT

j_call: TRBJ2-5
clone_size: -
d_call: TRBD2
v_call: TRBV5-1
cdr3_aa: CASSPGLAGETQYF
cdr3_nt: TGCGCCAGCAGCCCAGGACTAGCGGGAGAGACCCAGTACTTC

j_call: TRBJ2-3
clone_size: -
d_call: -
v_call: TRBV7-2
cdr3_aa: CASSPPPPQYTQYF
cdr3_nt: TGTGCCAGCAGCCCCCCTCCCCCTCAGTATACGCAGTATTTT

j_call: TRBJ2-7
clone_size: -
d_call: TRBD2
v_call: TRBV5-1
cdr3_aa: CASSLAPSGNPYEQYF
cdr3_nt: TGCGCCAGCAGCTTGGCCCCTAGCGGGAACCCCTACGAGCAGTACTTC

j_call: TRBJ2-7
clone_size: -
d_call: -
v_call: TRBV7-2
cdr3_aa: CASSVSADYEQYF
cdr3_nt: TGTGCCAGCAGCGTTAGCGCAGACTACGAGCAGTACTTC

j_call: TRBJ1-2
clone_size: -
d_call: -
v_call: TRBV11-2
cdr3_aa: CASSLGGNSYGYTF
cdr3_nt: TGTGCCAGCAGCTTAGGGGGCAACTCCTATGGCTACACCTTC

j_call: TRBJ2-1
clone_size: -
d_call: TRBD2
v_call: TRBV6-5
cdr3_aa: CASVAGDSSYNEQFF
cdr3_nt: TGTGCCAGCGTGGCGGGGGATAGCTCCTACAATGAGCAGTTCTTC

j_call: TRBJ1-1
clone_size: -
d_call: -
v_call: TRBV7-3
cdr3_aa: CASSRRRNTEAFF
cdr3_nt: TGTGCCAGCAGCCGTAGAAGGAACACTGAAGCTTTCTTT

j_call: TRBJ2-3
clone_size: -
d_call: -
v_call: TRBV7-9
cdr3_aa: CASSLRQAPSTDTQYF
cdr3_nt: TGTGCCAGCAGCTTACGACAGGCTCCTAGCACAGATACGCAGTATTTT

j_call: TRBJ1-1
clone_size: -
d_call: TRBD1
v_call: TRBV2
cdr3_aa: CASSDGRRGLGEAFF
cdr3_nt: TGTGCCAGCAGTGATGGACGCAGGGGGCTTGGTGAAGCTTTCTTT

j_call: TRBJ2-7
clone_size: -
d_call: TRBD2
v_call: TRBV7-9
cdr3_aa: CASRNGGRQDRGYEQYF
cdr3_nt: TGTGCCAGCAGAAACGGCGGGAGGCAGGACCGAGGATACGAGCAGTACTTC

j_call: TRBJ2-1
clone_size: -
d_call: -
v_call: TRBV6-4
cdr3_aa: CASSGEGTGTEQFF
cdr3_nt: TGTGCCAGCAGCGGAGAGGGGACCGGGACAGAGCAGTTCTTC

j_call: TRBJ1-3
clone_size: once
d_call: -
v_call: TRBV6-5
cdr3_aa: CASSRDNTGNTIYF
cdr3_nt: TGTGCCAGCAGCAGAGACAACACTGGAAACACCATATATTTT

j_call: TRBJ1-5
clone_size: once
d_call: -
v_call: TRBV19
cdr3_aa: CASRWGEQPQHF
cdr3_nt: TGTGCCAGTAGGTGGGGGGAACAGCCCCAGCATTTT